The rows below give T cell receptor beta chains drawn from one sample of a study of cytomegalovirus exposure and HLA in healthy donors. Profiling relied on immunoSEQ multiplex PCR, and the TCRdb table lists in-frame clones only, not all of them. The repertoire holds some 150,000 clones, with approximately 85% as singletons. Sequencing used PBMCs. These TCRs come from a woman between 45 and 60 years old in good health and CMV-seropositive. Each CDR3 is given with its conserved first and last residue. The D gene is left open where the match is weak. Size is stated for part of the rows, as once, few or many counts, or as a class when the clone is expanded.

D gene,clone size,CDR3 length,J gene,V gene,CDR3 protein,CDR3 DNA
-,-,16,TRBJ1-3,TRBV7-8,CASSLVVSGSGNTIYF,TGTGCCAGCAGCTTAGTCGTCTCCGGCTCTGGAAACACCATATATTTT
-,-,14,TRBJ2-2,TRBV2,CASSSYRITGELFF,TGTGCCAGCAGTTCATACAGAATCACCGGGGAGCTGTTTTTT
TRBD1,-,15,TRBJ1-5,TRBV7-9,CASSPTGGPNQPQHF,TGTGCCAGCAGCCCTACAGGGGGCCCAAATCAGCCCCAGCATTTT
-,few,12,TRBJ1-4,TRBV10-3,CAISAEGLESIF,TGTGCCATCAGTGCGGAGGGATTAGAATCGATTTTT
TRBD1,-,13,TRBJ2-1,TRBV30,CAWSGDSYNEQFF,TGTGCCTGGAGTGGGGACAGCTACAATGAGCAGTTCTTC
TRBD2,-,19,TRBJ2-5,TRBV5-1,CASSSDGGLSGSLGETQYF,TGCGCCAGCAGCTCGGACGGGGGATTGAGCGGGAGCCTGGGAGAGACCCAGTACTTC
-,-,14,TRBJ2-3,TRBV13,CASSAQGITDTQYF,TGTGCCAGCAGCGCCCAGGGGATCACAGATACGCAGTATTTT
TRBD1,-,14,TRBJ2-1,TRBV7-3,CASSPTGEANEQFF,TGTGCCAGCAGCCCGACAGGGGAAGCCAATGAGCAGTTCTTC
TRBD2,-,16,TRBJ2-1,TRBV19,CASSIDPQRGYNEQFF,TGTGCCAGTAGTATAGATCCCCAGCGGGGTTACAATGAGCAGTTCTTC
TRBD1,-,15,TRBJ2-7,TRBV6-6,CASREGQGVFYEQYF,TGTGCCAGCAGGGAGGGACAGGGGGTGTTCTACGAGCAGTACTTC
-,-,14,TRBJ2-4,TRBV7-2,CASSLTVTKNIQYF,TGTGCCAGCAGCTTGACAGTCACCAAAAACATTCAGTACTTC
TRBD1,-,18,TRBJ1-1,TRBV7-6,CASSLAPTGQGTNTEAFF,TGTGCCAGCAGCTTAGCCCCCACGGGACAGGGAACGAACACTGAAGCTTTCTTT
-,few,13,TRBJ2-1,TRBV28,CASSPESYNEQFF,TGTGCCAGCAGTCCGGAGTCCTACAATGAGCAGTTCTTC
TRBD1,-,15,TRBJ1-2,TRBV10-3,CAISDQQGPYYGYTF,TGTGCCATCAGTGATCAACAGGGGCCCTACTATGGCTACACCTTC
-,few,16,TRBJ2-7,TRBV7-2,CASSLAGRASIYEQYF,TGTGCCAGCAGCTTAGCAGGCAGGGCAAGTATCTACGAGCAGTACTTC
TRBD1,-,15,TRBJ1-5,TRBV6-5,CASSYTGGGNQPQHF,TGTGCCAGCAGTTACACAGGGGGCGGGAATCAGCCCCAGCATTTT